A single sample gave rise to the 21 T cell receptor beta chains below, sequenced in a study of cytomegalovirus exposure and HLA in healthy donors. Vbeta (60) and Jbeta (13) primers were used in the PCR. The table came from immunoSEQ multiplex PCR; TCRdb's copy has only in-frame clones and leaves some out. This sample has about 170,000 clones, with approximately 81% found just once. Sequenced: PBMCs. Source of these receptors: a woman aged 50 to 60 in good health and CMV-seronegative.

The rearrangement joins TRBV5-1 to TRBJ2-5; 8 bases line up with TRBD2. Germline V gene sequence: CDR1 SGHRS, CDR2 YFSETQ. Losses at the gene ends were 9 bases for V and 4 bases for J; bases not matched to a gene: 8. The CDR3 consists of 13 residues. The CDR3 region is CATPGRGSETQYF. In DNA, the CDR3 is TGCGCCACCCCCGGGAGGGGTTCAGAGACCCAGTACTTC.

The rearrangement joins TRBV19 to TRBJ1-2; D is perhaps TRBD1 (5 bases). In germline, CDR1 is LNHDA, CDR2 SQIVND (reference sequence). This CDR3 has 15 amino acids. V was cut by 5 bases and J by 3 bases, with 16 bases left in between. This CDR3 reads CASSPLQGGDYGYTF. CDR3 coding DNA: TGTGCCAGTAGTCCCCTCCAGGGAGGAGACTATGGCTACACCTTC. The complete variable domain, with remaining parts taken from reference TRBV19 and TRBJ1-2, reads DGGITQSPKYLFRKEGQNVTLSCEQNLNHDAMYWYRQDPGQGLRLIYYSQIVNDFQKGDIAEGYSVSREKKESFPLTVTSAQKNPTAFYLCASSPLQGGDYGYTFGSGTRLTVV.

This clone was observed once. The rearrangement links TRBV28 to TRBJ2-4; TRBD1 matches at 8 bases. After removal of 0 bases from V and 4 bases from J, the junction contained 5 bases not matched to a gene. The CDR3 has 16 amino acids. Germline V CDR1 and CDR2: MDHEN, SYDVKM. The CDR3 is CASSLWSDRGKNIQYF. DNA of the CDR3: TGTGCCAGCAGTTTATGGAGTGACAGGGGAAAAAACATTCAGTACTTC.

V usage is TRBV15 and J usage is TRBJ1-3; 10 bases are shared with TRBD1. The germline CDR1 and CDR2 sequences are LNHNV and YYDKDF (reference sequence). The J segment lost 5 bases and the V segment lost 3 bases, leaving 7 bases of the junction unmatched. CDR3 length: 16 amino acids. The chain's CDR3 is CATSSDPGQGRNTIYF. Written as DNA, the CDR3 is TGTGCCACCAGCAGTGACCCGGGACAGGGGAGAAACACCATATATTTT.

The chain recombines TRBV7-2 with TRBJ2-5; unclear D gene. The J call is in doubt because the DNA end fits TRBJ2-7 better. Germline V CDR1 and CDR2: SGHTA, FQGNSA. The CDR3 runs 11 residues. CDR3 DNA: TGTGCCAGCAGCGTAACCTACGAGCAGTACTTC. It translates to CASSVTYEQYF.

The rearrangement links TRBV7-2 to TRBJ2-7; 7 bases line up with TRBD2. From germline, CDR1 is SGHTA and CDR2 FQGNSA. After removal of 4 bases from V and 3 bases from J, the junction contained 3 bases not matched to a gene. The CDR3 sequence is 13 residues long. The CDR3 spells CASSWEGGYEQYF. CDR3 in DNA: TGTGCCAGCAGCTGGGAGGGCGGCTACGAGCAGTACTTC.

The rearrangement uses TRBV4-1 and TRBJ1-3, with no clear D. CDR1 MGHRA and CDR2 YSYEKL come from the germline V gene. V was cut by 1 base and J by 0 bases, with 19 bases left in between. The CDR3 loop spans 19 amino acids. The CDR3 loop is CASSQGGFKEASSGNTIYF. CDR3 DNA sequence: TGCGCCAGCAGCCAAGGAGGGTTTAAGGAGGCTAGCTCTGGAAACACCATATATTTT.

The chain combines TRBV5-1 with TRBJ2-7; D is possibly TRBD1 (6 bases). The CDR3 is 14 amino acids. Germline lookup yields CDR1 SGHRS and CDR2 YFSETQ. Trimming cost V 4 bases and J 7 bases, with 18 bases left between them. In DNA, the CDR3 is TGCGCCAGCAGCCCCGGGGCAGGGGTGGGGGAGCAGTACTTC. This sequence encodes CASSPGAGVGEQYF.

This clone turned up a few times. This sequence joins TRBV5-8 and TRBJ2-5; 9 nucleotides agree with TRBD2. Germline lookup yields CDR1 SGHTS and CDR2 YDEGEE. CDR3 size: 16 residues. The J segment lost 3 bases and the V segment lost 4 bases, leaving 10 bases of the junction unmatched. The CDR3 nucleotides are TGTGCCAGCAGCGCTAGTTCGTTAGCGGGAGAAGAGACCCAGTACTTC. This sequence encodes CASSASSLAGEETQYF.

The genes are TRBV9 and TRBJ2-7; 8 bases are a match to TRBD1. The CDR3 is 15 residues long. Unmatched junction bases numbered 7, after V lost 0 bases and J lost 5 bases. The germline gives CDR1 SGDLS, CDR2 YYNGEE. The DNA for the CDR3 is TGTGCCAGCAGCGTAGGTACAGGGGGAGACCACGAGCAGTACTTC. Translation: CASSVGTGGDHEQYF.

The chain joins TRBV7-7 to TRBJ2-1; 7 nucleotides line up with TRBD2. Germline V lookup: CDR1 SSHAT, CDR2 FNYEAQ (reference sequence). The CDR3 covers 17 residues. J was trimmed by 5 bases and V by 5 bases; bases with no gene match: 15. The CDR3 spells CASSIGHGLAADNEQFF. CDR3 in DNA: TGTGCCAGCAGCATAGGACACGGGCTAGCGGCTGACAATGAGCAGTTCTTC. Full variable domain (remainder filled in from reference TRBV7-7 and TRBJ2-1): GAGVSQSPRYKVTKRGQDVTLRCDPISSHATLYWYQQALGQGPEFLTYFNYEAQPDKSGLPSDRFSAERPEGSISTLTIQRTEQRDSAMYRCASSIGHGLAADNEQFFGPGTRLTVL.

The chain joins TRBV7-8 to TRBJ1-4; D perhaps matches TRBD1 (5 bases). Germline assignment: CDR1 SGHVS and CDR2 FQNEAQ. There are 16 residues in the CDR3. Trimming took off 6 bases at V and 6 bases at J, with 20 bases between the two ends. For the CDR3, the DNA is TGTGCCAGCAGGCGGTGGGGCGCATCGTTTGATGAAAAACTGTTTTTT. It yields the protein CASRRWGASFDEKLFF.

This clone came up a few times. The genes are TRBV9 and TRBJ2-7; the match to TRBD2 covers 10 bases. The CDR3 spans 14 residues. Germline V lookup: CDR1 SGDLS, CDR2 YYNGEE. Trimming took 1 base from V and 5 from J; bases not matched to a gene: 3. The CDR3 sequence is CASSVRLAGDEQYF. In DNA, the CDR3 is TGTGCCAGCAGCGTAAGGCTAGCGGGAGACGAGCAGTACTTC.

CDR3 bases: TGTGCCAGCAGTGTACCGGGACAGGGGGCACCCTACGAGCAGTACTTC. Translation gives CASSVPGQGAPYEQYF. V and J are TRBV21-1 and TRBJ2-7; TRBD1 is taken as the D call from the table, unchecked against the DNA. TRBV21-1 is a documented pseudogene. The CDR3 consists of 16 residues.

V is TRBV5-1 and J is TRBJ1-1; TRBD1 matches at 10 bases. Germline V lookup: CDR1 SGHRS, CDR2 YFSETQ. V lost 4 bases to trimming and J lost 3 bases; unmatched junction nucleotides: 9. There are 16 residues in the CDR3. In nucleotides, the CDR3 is TGCGCCAGCAGCCCAATGACCGGACAGGGGGACACTGAAGCTTTCTTT. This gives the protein CASSPMTGQGDTEAFF.

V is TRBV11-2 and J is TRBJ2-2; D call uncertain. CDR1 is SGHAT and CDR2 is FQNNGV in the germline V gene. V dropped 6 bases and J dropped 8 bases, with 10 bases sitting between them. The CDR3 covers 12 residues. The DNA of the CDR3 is TGTGCCAGCAGTATCGGTAGAGGGGAGCTGTTTTTT. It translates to CASSIGRGELFF.

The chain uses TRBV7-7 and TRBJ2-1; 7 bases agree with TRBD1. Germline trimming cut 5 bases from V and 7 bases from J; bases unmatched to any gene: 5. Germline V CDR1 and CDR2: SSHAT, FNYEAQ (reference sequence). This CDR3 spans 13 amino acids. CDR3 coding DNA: TGTGCCAGCAGCCCGGGGACAGCTAATGAGCAGTTCTTC. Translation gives CASSPGTANEQFF.

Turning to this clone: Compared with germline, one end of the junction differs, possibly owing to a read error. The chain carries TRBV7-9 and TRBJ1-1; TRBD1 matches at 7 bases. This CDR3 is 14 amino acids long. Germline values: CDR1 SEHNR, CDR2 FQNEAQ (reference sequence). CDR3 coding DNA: TGTTCCAGCAGGCAAACAGGGGTGAACACTGAAGCTTTCTTT. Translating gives CSSRQTGVNTEAFF.

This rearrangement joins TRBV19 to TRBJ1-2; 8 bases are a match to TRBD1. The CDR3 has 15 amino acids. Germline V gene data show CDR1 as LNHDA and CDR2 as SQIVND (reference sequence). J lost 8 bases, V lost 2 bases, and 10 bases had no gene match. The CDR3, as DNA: TGTGCCAGTAGTATATCAAGGACAGGGCGGAACGGCTACACCTTC. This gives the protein CASSISRTGRNGYTF.

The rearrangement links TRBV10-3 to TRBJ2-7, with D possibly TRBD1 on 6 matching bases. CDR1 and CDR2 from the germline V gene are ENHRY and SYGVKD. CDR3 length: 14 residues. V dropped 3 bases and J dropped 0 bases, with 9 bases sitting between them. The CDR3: CAISEAGASYEQYF. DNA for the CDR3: TGTGCCATCAGTGAAGCAGGGGCCTCCTACGAGCAGTACTTC.

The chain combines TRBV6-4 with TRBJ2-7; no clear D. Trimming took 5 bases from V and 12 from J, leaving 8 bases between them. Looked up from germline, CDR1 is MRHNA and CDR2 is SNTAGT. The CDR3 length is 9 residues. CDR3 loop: CASSPRWYF. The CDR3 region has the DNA TGTGCCAGCAGTCCCAGGTGGTACTTC.